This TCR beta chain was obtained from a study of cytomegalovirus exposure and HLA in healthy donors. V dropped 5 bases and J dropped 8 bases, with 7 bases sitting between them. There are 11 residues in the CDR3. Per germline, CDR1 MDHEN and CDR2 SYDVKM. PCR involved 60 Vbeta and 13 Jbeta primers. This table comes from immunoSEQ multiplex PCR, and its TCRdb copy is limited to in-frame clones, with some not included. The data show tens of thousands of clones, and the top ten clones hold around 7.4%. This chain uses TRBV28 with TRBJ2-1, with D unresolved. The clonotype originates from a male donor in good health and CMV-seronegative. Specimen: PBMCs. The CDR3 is CASSPRYEQFF. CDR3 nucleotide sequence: TGTGCCAGCAGTCCGAGGTATGAGCAGTTCTTC.